The T cell receptor (beta chain) described here comes from a study of cytomegalovirus exposure and HLA in healthy donors. Study summary: Unique TCR beta sequences numbering about 100 million came from some 200 million T cells in an earlier analysis. From donors who were HLA-typed, an early data release held 80 million or so unique TCRs.

Remarks on this clone: Its antigen remains unidentified.

CDR3 length: 13 amino acids. Germline V lookup: CDR1 MGHRA, CDR2 YSYEKL. V lost 3 bases and J 1 base, leaving 7 bases between the germline ends. Broader study findings: According to a later analysis, most TCR beta chains associated with CMV appeared HLA-restricted. Three chains linked to CMV were shown in vitro to be specific for CMV antigens.

With 60 Vbeta and 13 Jbeta primers, the PCR was carried out. The method was immunoSEQ multiplex PCR; TCRdb's version includes in-frame clones alone and lacks a portion of them. The sample has approximately 200,000 clones, over 75% seen once; the top ten hold about 2%. The receptor was isolated from a woman aged 45 to 65 in good health and CMV-seronegative. The specimen was PBMCs. The V gene is TRBV4-1, the J gene TRBJ2-7; possible D gene TRBD2, 6 bases. CDR3 DNA sequence: TGCGCCAGCAGCCAGGGACTTTCCTACGAGCAGTACTTC. It yields the protein CASSQGLSYEQYF.